Listed below are T cell receptor beta chains from one sample, sequenced in a study of blood T cell repertoires in COVID-19. The repertoire was sequenced with immunoSEQ multiplex PCR; TCRdb's copy has only in-frame clones and lacks some. The table shows 170,000 or so clones, with around 83% occurring only once. Sequencing used PBMCs or T cells enriched from blood (not recorded which). These receptors came from a man aged 40-55 years who had recovered from COVID-19. Both conserved end residues are part of each CDR3. A D gene is named only where the DNA matches it firmly. For some rows the clone size is stated as once, few or many, or as a class when expanded; others skip it.

TRBJ1-5,-,-,TRBV28,CATQPTVSNQPQHF,TGTGCCACCCAACCGACAGTTAGCAATCAGCCCCAGCATTTT
TRBJ2-3,-,-,TRBV30,CACKYSTRTDTQYF,TGTGCCTGCAAATACAGTACTCGCACAGATACGCAGTATTTT
TRBJ1-6,-,-,TRBV6-1,CASSEQVNSPLHF,TGTGCCAGCAGTGAACAGGTGAATTCACCCCTCCACTTT
TRBJ2-1,-,-,TRBV12-5,CASGSGYNNEQFF,TGTGCTAGTGGTTCGGGTTATAACAATGAGCAGTTCTTC
TRBJ1-1,-,-,TRBV19,CASTFGRYEAFF,TGTGCCAGTACCTTCGGCAGGTATGAAGCTTTCTTT
TRBJ1-2,-,-,TRBV7-9,CASSAAGKMIGYTF,TGTGCCAGCAGCGCGGCGGGGAAGATGATTGGCTACACCTTC
TRBJ1-1,TRBD1,few,TRBV3-1/TRBV3-2,CASSRTGSNTEAFF,TGTGCCAGCAGTCGGACAGGGTCGAACACTGAAGCTTTCTTT
TRBJ2-7,TRBD2,-,TRBV5-4,CASSTGTSGSLYEQYF,TGTGCCAGCAGCACGGGGACTAGCGGGAGTCTCTACGAGCAGTACTTC
TRBJ1-1,-,many,TRBV29-1,CSAFGWRTEAFF,TGCAGCGCCTTTGGGTGGAGAACTGAAGCTTTCTTT
TRBJ1-5,TRBD1,few,TRBV19,CASSKDRGQGNQPQHF,TGTGCCAGTAGTAAGGACAGGGGGCAGGGCAATCAGCCCCAGCATTTT
TRBJ2-1,TRBD2,once,TRBV14,CASSQVTSGTSHNEQFF,TGTGCCAGCAGCCAGGTGACTAGCGGTACATCTCACAATGAGCAGTTCTTC
TRBJ2-5,-,-,TRBV5-4,CASSFGVGAETQYF,TGTGCCAGCAGCTTTGGGGTTGGGGCGGAGACCCAGTACTTC
TRBJ2-3,TRBD1,-,TRBV19,CASSETQGDTQYF,TGTGCCAGTAGTGAGACACAGGGGGATACGCAGTATTTT
TRBJ1-5,-,-,TRBV2,CASSLDSLVPLAGNQPQHF,TGTGCCAGCAGCCTGGACAGCCTCGTCCCTCTTGCGGGCAATCAGCCCCAGCATTTT
TRBJ1-5,-,-,TRBV19,CASSTLTYGSGQPQHF,TGTGCCAGTAGTACCCTCACTTACGGCTCGGGACAGCCCCAGCATTTT
TRBJ2-3,-,-,TRBV2,CASSQGLSSTDTQYF,TGTGCCAGCAGCCAGGGATTATCTAGCACAGATACGCAGTATTTT
TRBJ1-2,-,-,TRBV7-2,CASSFQGNGVGYTF,TGTGCCAGCAGCTTTCAGGGTAATGGTGTTGGCTACACCTTC
TRBJ1-5,-,-,TRBV24-1,CATSEGTSNQPQHF,TGTGCCACCAGTGAGGGGACAAGCAATCAGCCCCAGCATTTT
TRBJ2-1,-,many,TRBV11-3,CASSLGVQGKNEQFF,TGTGCCAGCAGCTTAGGGGTACAGGGTAAGAATGAGCAGTTCTTC
TRBJ1-6,TRBD1,-,TRBV27,CASSVDRGLNSPLHF,TGTGCCAGCAGTGTGGACAGGGGATTGAATTCACCCCTCCACTTT
TRBJ1-2,-,-,TRBV12-3/TRBV12-4,CASSLERNYGYTF,TGTGCCAGCAGTTTGGAGCGGAACTATGGCTACACCTTC
TRBJ2-3,-,-,TRBV4-2,CASSQAAISADTQYF,TGTGCCAGCAGCCAAGCGGCGATCTCAGCGGATACGCAGTATTTT
TRBJ1-1,TRBD1,-,TRBV6-6,CASSPRQGAAFF,TGTGCCAGCAGTCCTAGACAGGGAGCAGCTTTCTTT
TRBJ2-7,TRBD1,-,TRBV28,CASSTPGQGRAEQYF,TGTGCCAGCAGTACTCCGGGACAGGGACGGGCAGAGCAGTACTTC
TRBJ2-5,-,-,TRBV7-3,CASSLLRGETQYF,TGTGCCAGCAGCTTACTGCGGGGAGAGACCCAGTACTTC
TRBJ1-1,-,-,TRBV28,CASSPPHTGYTEAFF,TGTGCCAGCAGCCCACCACATACAGGGTACACTGAAGCTTTCTTT
TRBJ1-2,-,-,TRBV3-1/TRBV3-2,CASSQGPEANYGYTF,TGTGCCAGCAGCCAAGGGCCGGAGGCCAACTATGGCTACACCTTC
TRBJ1-6,-,-,TRBV19,CASSIDRGGNSPLHF,TGTGCCAGTAGTATAGACAGGGGCGGGAATTCACCCCTCCACTTT
TRBJ1-2,-,-,TRBV19,CASSDLTDYGYTF,TGTGCCAGCTCGGACTTAACGGACTATGGCTACACCTTC
TRBJ1-5,-,-,TRBV5-1,CASSLDSGNQPQHF,TGCGCCAGCAGCTTGGATTCAGGGAATCAGCCCCAGCATTTT
TRBJ1-2,-,once,TRBV23-1,CASSPRGGAGF,TGCGCCAGCAGTCCCAGGGGAGGGGCCGGCTTC
TRBJ1-1,-,-,TRBV19,CASSISGAARAFF,TGTGCCAGTAGTATCTCCGGAGCAGCCCGTGCTTTCTTT
TRBJ1-3,TRBD1,-,TRBV19,CASSTQGVSGGNTIYF,TGTGCCAGTAGTACTCAGGGGGTCTCAGGAGGAAACACCATATATTTT
TRBJ1-6,-,-,TRBV5-6,CASSFRAVNSPLHF,TGTGCCAGCAGCTTTAGAGCGGTTAATTCACCCCTCCACTTT
TRBJ1-5,TRBD1,-,TRBV30,CAWSGTGNQPQHF,TGTGCCTGGAGTGGGACAGGGAATCAGCCCCAGCATTTT
TRBJ1-1,-,-,TRBV30,CAWSTNTEAFF,TGTGCCTGGAGTACAAACACTGAAGCTTTCTTT
TRBJ1-2,TRBD1,-,TRBV27,CASSPLGNLHATARGLYGYTF,TGTGCCAGCAGTCCGTTGGGAAACCTGCATGCGACGGCAAGGGGGCTCTATGGCTACACCTTC
TRBJ1-2,-,-,TRBV9,CASSGSPLANYGYTF,TGTGCCAGCAGCGGGAGTCCCCTGGCGAACTATGGCTACACCTTC
TRBJ2-7,-,-,TRBV2,CASSDRTATYEQYF,TGTGCCAGCAGTGACCGCACAGCTACCTACGAGCAGTACTTC